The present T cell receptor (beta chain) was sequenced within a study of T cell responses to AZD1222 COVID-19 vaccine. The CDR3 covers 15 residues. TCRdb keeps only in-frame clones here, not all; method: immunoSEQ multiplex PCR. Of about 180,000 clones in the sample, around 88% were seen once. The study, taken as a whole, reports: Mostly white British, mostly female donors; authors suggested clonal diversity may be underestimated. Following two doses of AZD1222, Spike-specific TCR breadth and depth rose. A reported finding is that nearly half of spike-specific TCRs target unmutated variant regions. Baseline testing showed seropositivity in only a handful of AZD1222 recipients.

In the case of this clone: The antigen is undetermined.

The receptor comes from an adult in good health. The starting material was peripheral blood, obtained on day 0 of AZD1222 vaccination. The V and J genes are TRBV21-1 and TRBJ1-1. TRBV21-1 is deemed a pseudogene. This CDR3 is CASSLGEGRNTEAFF. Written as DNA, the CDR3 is TGTGCCAGCAGTTTGGGGGAGGGTCGGAACACTGAAGCTTTCTTT.